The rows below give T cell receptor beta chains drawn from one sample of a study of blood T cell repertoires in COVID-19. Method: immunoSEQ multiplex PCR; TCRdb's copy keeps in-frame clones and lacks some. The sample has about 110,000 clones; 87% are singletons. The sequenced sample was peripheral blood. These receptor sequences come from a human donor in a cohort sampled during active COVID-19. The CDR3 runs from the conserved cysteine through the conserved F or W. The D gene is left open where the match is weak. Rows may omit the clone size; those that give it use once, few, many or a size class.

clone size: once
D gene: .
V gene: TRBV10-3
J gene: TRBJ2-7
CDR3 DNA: TGTGCCATCAGTGAGCCGGGGGGCGGCTACGAGCAGTACTTC
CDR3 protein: CAISEPGGGYEQYF

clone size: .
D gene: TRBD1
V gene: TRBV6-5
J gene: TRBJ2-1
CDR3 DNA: TGTGCCAGCAGCAAAGCCCAGGGGGCTTATGAGCAGTTCTTC
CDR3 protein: CASSKAQGAYEQFF

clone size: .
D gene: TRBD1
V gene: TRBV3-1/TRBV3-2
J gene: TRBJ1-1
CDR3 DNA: TGTGCCAGCAGCAACACCGGGACAGGGATGGGAACTGAAGCTTTCTTT
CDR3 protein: CASSNTGTGMGTEAFF

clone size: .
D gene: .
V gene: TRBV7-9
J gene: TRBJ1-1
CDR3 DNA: TGTGCCAGCAGCTATGGGGGCTTGAACACTGAAGCTTTCTTT
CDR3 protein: CASSYGGLNTEAFF

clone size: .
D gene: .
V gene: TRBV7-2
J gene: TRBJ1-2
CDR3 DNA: TGTGCCAGCAGCGCTGACAGAGGCTATGGCTACACCTTC
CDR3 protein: CASSADRGYGYTF

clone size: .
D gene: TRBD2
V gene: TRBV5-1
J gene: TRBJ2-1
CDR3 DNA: TGCGCCAGCAGCGTTAGCGGGAGGGCCAGTGTTGAGCAGTTCTTC
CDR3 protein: CASSVSGRASVEQFF

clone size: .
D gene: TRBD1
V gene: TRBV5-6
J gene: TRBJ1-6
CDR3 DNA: TGTGCCAGCAGCAACGGACAGGGCTATAATTCACCCCTCCACTTT
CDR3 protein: CASSNGQGYNSPLHF

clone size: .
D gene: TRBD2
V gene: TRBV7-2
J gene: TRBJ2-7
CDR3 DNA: TGTGCCAGCAGCTCTGGGACTAGCAACACCGAGCAGTACTTC
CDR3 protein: CASSSGTSNTEQYF

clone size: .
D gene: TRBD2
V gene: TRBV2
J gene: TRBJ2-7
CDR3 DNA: TGTGCCAGCCGGGAGGGCGAGCAGTACTTC
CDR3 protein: CASREGEQYF

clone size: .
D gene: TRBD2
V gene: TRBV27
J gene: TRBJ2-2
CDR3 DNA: TGTGCCAGCAGTTTACGGACCGCCGGGGGGGCCGGGGAGCTGTTTTTT
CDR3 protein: CASSLRTAGGAGELFF

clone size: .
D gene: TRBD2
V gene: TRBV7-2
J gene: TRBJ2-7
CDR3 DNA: TGTGCCAGCAGCCCCCGGACTGGCGGGGGTACTATGGAGCAGTACTTC
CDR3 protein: CASSPRTGGGTMEQYF